This entry concerns a single T cell receptor (beta chain). Antigen specificity is unknown. This sample is drawn from a study of cytomegalovirus exposure and HLA in healthy donors. Study-level findings and limits: The study listed roughly 160 cytomegalovirus-associated TCR beta chains.

Measured with immunoSEQ multiplex PCR; TCRdb has only the in-frame clones, and not every one. The table shows fewer than 250,000 clones, with around nine tenths occurring only once. Losses at the gene ends were 5 bases for V and 6 bases for J; bases not matched to a gene: 10. The CDR3 is 14 amino acids. Germline V CDR1 and CDR2: MNHEY, SMNVEV (reference sequence). The chain employs TRBV27 and TRBJ2-7, with 7 bases aligning to TRBD1. Sequenced: PBMCs. The sequence came from a man aged 18 to 30 in good health and CMV-seronegative. The CDR3 loop reads CASSPGTAGGEQYF. The CDR3, as DNA: TGTGCCAGCAGTCCCGGGACAGCTGGAGGCGAGCAGTACTTC.